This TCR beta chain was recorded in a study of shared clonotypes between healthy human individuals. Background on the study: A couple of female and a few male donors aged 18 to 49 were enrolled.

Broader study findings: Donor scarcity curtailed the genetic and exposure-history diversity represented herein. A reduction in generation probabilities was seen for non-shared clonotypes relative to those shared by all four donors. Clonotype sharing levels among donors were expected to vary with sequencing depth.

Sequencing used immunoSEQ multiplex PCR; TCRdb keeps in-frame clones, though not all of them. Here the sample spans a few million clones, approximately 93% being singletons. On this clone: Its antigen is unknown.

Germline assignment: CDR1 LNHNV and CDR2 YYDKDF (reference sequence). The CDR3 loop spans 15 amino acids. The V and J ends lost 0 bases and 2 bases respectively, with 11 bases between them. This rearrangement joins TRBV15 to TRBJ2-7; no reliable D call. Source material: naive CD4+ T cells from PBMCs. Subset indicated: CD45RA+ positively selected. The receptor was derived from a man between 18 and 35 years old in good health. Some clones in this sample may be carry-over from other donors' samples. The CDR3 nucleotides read TGTGCCACCAGCAGAGACCCGATTGGTCCCTACGAGCAGTACTTC. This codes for CATSRDPIGPYEQYF.